This T cell receptor beta chain was recovered during a study of PD-L1 blockade in urothelial cancer. Turning to the study itself: About 90% of the 29 patients were men who had bladder-origin urothelial cancer. Blood analyses occurred 3 weeks (second dose) and 6 weeks post treatment start.

Sequenced by immunoSEQ multiplex PCR; TCRdb stores in-frame clones only, minus some. The table lists some 84,000 clones, approximately 86% of them singletons. Urothelial carcinoma, locally advanced or metastatic, affected the patients. The sequenced sample was PBMCs, obtained around atezolizumab (anti-PD-L1) treatment. This receptor was taken from a woman in her sixties or seventies with urothelial cancer.

The CDR3: CSAVVVDTQYF. The CDR3 DNA is TGCAGCGCCGTGGTAGTAGATACGCAGTATTTT. The chain carries TRBV29-1 and TRBJ2-3, with D uncertain. V lost 7 bases and J lost 5, with 10 bases in between. Germline assignment: CDR1 SQVTM and CDR2 ANQGSEA. The CDR3 sequence is 11 residues long.